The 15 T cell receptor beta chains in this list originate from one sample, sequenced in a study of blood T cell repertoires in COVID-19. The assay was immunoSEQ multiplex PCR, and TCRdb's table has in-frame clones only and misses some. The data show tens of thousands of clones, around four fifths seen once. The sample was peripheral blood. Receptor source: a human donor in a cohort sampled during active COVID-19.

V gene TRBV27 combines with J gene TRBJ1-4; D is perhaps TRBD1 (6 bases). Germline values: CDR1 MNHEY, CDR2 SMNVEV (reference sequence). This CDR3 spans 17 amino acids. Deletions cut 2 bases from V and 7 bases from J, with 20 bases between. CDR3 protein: CASSLNSGAVMGEKLFF. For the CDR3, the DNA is TGTGCCAGCAGTTTAAATTCAGGGGCGGTTATGGGTGAAAAACTGTTTTTT.

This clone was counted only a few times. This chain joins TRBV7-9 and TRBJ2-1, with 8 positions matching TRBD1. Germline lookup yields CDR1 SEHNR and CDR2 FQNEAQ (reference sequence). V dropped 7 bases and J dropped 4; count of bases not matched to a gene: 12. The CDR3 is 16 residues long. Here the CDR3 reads CASTLPSGGTYNEQFF. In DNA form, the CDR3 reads TGTGCCAGCACCCTCCCTTCAGGGGGCACATACAATGAGCAGTTCTTC.

CDR3 region: CASSLTLATSGDDEQYF. The DNA for the CDR3 is TGTGCCAGCAGCTTGACCCTCGCGACTAGCGGGGATGACGAGCAGTACTTC. This chain uses TRBV11-2 with TRBJ2-7, with 11 bases lining up with TRBD2. The germline V gene encodes CDR1 SGHAT and CDR2 FQNNGV. This CDR3 contains 17 residues. The trim removed 3 bases at V and 5 bases at J, leaving 12 bases unmatched.

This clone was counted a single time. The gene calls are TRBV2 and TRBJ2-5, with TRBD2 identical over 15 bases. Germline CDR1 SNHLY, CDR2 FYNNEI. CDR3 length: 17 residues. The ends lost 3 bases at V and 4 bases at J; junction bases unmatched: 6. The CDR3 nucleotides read TGTGCCAGCAGTGACGGACTAGCGGGGGGGCCCGGAGAGACCCAGTACTTC. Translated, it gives CASSDGLAGGPGETQYF.

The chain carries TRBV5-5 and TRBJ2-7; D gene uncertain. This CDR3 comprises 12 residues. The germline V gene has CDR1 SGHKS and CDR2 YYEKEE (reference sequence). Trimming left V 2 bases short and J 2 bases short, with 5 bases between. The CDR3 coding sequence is TGTGCCAGCAGCTTAGGAGCCTACGAGCAGTACTTC. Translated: CASSLGAYEQYF.

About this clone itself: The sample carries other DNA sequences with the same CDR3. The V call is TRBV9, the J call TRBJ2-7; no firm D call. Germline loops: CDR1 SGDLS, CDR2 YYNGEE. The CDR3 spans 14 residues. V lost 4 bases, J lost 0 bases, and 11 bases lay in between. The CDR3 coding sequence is TGTGCCAGCAGCCCTAGTGGAGCCTCCTACGAGCAGTACTTC. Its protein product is CASSPSGASYEQYF. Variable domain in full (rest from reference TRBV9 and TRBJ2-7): DSGVTQTPKHLITATGQRVTLRCSPRSGDLSVYWYQQSLDQGLQFLIQYYNGEERAKGNILERFSAQQFPDLHSELNLSSLELGDSALYFCASSPSGASYEQYFGPGTRLTVT.

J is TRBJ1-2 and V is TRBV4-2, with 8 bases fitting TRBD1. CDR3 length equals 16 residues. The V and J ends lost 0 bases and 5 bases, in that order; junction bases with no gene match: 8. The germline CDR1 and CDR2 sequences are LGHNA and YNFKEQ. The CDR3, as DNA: TGTGCCAGCAGCCAAGATCAAGGACAGGGTTCTTATGGCTACACCTTC. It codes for CASSQDQGQGSYGYTF.

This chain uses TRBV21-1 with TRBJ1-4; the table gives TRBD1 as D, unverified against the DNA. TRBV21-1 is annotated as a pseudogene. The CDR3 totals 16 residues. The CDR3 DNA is TGTGCCAGCAGCCGCCAACCAGGGGCCGGGGATGAAAAACTGTTTTTT. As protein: CASSRQPGAGDEKLFF.

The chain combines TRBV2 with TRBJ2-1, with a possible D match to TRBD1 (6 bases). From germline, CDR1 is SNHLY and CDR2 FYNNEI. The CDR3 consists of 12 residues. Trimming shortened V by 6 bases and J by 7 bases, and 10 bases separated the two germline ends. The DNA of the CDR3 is TGTGCCAGCAGCATGCAGGGGAATGAGCAGTTCTTC. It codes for CASSMQGNEQFF.

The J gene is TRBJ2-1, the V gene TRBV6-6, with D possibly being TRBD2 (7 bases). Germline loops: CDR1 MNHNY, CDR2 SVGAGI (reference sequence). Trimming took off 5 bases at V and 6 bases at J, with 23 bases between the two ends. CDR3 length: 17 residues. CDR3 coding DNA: TGTGCCAGCAGTCCCTCCGAGGGGGGGAGGATCCCCAATGAGCAGTTCTTC. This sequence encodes CASSPSEGGRIPNEQFF.

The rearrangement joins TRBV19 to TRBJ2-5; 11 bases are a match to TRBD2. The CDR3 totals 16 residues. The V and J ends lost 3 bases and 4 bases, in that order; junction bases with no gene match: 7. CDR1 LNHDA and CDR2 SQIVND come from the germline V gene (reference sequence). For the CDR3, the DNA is TGTGCCAGTAGTATGGGTAGCGGGAGGGCCGCAGAGACCCAGTACTTC. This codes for CASSMGSGRAAETQYF. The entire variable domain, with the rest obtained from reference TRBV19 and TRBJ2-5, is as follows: DGGITQSPKYLFRKEGQNVTLSCEQNLNHDAMYWYRQDPGQGLRLIYYSQIVNDFQKGDIAEGYSVSREKKESFPLTVTSAQKNPTAFYLCASSMGSGRAAETQYFGPGTRLLVL.

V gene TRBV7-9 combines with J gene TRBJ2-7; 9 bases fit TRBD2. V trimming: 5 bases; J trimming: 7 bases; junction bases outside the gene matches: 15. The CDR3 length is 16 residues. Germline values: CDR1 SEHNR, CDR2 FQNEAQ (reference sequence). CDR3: CASSKASGGPKREQYF. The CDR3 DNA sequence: TGTGCCAGCAGCAAGGCCAGCGGGGGGCCGAAGAGAGAGCAGTACTTC.

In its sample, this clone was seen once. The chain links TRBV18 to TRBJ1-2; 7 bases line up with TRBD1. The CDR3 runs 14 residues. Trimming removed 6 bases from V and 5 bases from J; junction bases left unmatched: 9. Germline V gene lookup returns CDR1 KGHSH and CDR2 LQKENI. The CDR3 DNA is TGTGCCAGCTCGTCCCGACAGGGCCTTTATGGCTACACCTTC. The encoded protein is CASSSRQGLYGYTF.

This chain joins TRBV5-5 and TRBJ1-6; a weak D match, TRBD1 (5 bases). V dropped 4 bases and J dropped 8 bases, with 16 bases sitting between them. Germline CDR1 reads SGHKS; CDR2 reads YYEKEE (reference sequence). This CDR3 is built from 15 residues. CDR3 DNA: TGTGCCAGCAGCCTCGATCGGGGGGAGGATTCACCCCTCCACTTT. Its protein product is CASSLDRGEDSPLHF.

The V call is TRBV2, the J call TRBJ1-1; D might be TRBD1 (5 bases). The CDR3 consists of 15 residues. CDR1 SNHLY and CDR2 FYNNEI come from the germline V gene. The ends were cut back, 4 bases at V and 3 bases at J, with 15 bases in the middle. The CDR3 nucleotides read TGTGCCAGCAGTGGTTGGGAACGGGGGGACACTGAAGCTTTCTTT. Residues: CASSGWERGDTEAFF.